This T cell receptor beta chain was obtained from a study of T cell changes during pregnancy in multiple sclerosis. V shed 1 base and J 7 bases; nucleotides not matched to a gene: 10. The CDR3 is 16 amino acids. CDR1 and CDR2 from the germline V gene are MNHNY and SVGAGI (reference sequence). Repertoires were generated with immunoSEQ multiplex PCR, while TCRdb's copy carries only in-frame clones and drops some. The repertoire includes approximately 73,000 clones, around 94% of them detected once, and 0.2% to 0.25% sits in the top ten. The rearrangement joins TRBV6-6 to TRBJ2-5, with 9 bases lining up with TRBD1. The receptor's source is a female donor with multiple sclerosis, enrolled in a pregnancy study. The specimen comprised CD4+ T cells from peripheral blood mononuclear cells, sampled before pregnancy. The CDR3 spells CASSYWPPGQGGTQYF. The CDR3 coding sequence is TGTGCCAGCAGTTACTGGCCACCGGGACAGGGTGGGACCCAGTACTTC.